Sequencing of this T cell receptor beta chain was carried out in a study of blood T cells in healthy people across ages. A word on this clonotype: The antigen remains undetermined.

Germline V CDR1 and CDR2: SGHRS, YFSETQ. The V gene end was trimmed by 3 bases and the J gene end by 0 bases; junction bases not matched to a gene: 6. The CDR3 is 16 residues long. It was with a sample-barcoded 5' primer and a J-beta primer mix that a second PCR of about 6 to 12 cycles was run. TCRdb processed the 5' RACE reads anew with MiXCR; each CDR3 protein has one entry. The table shows around 2 million distinct CDR3 sequences, with more than 35% occurring only once. Notes on the study in general: Versus aged donors, long-lived donors had higher diversity and more naive CD4+ cells. Lack of knowledge of donor CMV status possibly confounded expanded clonotype changes.

The V gene is TRBV5-1, the J gene TRBJ2-1, with 7 bases aligning to TRBD2. The specimen was blood. This receptor was taken from a human donor in good health. CDR3 in DNA: TGCGCCAGCAGCTCGGACGGGGGGAACTCCTACAATGAGCAGTTCTTC. The encoded protein is CASSSDGGNSYNEQFF.